The rows below give T cell receptor beta chains drawn from one sample of a study of control samples from healthy donors and cancer patients. Assay: immunoSEQ multiplex PCR; the TCRdb copy retains only in-frame clones and omits some. Of roughly 54,000 clones detected, 95% to 96% appear once; the ten largest clones hold around 1.9%. The sequenced sample consisted of blood. These receptors all come from a woman aged 25 to 39 in good health. The CDR3 runs from the conserved cysteine through the conserved F or W. Each record gives: V gene, clone size, J gene, D gene, CDR3 DNA, CDR3 protein. D genes are given only for firm matches. Expanded clones get a size class; other rows say once, few or many, or leave the size out.

TRBV5-1	.	TRBJ2-3	.	TGCGCCAGCAGCGAACTTCCTAGCACAGATACGCAGTATTTT	CASSELPSTDTQYF
TRBV7-2	.	TRBJ1-3	.	TGTGCCAGCAGCTTAGGACAGATAAGCTCTGGAAACACCATATATTTT	CASSLGQISSGNTIYF
TRBV28	.	TRBJ1-6	TRBD1	TGTGCCAGCAGCCCCGTCCCGGACAGGGTTAGGTCACCCCTCCACTTT	CASSPVPDRVRSPLHF
TRBV7-2	.	TRBJ2-1	.	TGTGCCAGCAGCTTAGTGCTCCCTGAGCAGTTCTTC	CASSLVLPEQFF
TRBV28	.	TRBJ2-4	TRBD2	TGTGCCAGCAGTTCCCCCCGGGGGGGGAGAGTCATTCAGTACTTC	CASSSPRGGRVIQYF
TRBV9	.	TRBJ2-3	TRBD1	TGTGCCAGCAGCCCCAGGGCCGTAACGACAGGGGGTACGCAGTATTTT	CASSPRAVTTGGTQYF
TRBV3-1/TRBV3-2	.	TRBJ1-3	.	TGTGCCAGCAGCCACAGGGTGCGCGGAAACACCATATATTTT	CASSHRVRGNTIYF
TRBV27	.	TRBJ1-5	TRBD1	TGTGCCAGCGGGGACAGGCGTAATCAGCCCCAGCATTTT	CASGDRRNQPQHF
TRBV3-1/TRBV3-2	once	TRBJ2-3	.	TGTGCCAGCAGCCAAGCACAGGCCGGCACAGATACGCAGTATTTT	CASSQAQAGTDTQYF
TRBV6-5	.	TRBJ2-1	.	TGTGCCAGCAGTTACTCTCCAACTCGGAATGAGCAGTTCTTC	CASSYSPTRNEQFF
TRBV9	.	TRBJ1-1	.	TGTGCCAGCAGCTCCCCCGCGGGGGGGAGTACTGAAGCTTTCTTT	CASSSPAGGSTEAFF
TRBV14	.	TRBJ2-7	TRBD2	TGTGCCAGCAGCCAAGGTCAGGGAGGGTACGAGCAGTACTTC	CASSQGQGGYEQYF
TRBV30	.	TRBJ2-1	.	TGTGCCTGGAGTGACCGAATACAGGGTATTCGATACAATGAGCAGTTCTTC	CAWSDRIQGIRYNEQFF
TRBV7-2	.	TRBJ2-7	.	TGTGCCAGCAGCTTAGCGACAGGAGCCCTCTACGAGCAGTACTTC	CASSLATGALYEQYF
TRBV12-5	.	TRBJ2-1	.	TGTGCTAGTGGTTTGGTAGACGGAAGGGGTTTTCATGAGCAGTTCTTC	CASGLVDGRGFHEQFF
TRBV27	.	TRBJ2-6	.	TGTGCCAGCAGTCCCGTCATTCTCTCTGGGGCCAACGTCCTGACTTTC	CASSPVILSGANVLTF
TRBV10-2	.	TRBJ2-3	.	TGCGCCAGCAGAGCACTAGCTACAGATACGCAGTATTTT	CASRALATDTQYF
TRBV6-5	.	TRBJ2-7	.	TGTGCCAGCAGGGGCAGGGATGCCTACGAGCAGTACTTC	CASRGRDAYEQYF
TRBV6-2/TRBV6-3	.	TRBJ2-1	TRBD2	TGTGCCAGCAGTTACTCGGGTGCGGGAGGGTACAATGAGCAGTTCTTC	CASSYSGAGGYNEQFF
TRBV5-1	.	TRBJ2-5	.	TGCGCCAGCAGCTTGGTTTCCAGGGGGGTGTTCGGGACCCAGTACTTC	CASSLVSRGVFGTQYF
TRBV6-5	.	TRBJ1-2	TRBD1	TGTGCCAGCAGTTACGGGACAGCCCACTATGGCTACACCTTC	CASSYGTAHYGYTF
TRBV2	.	TRBJ2-7	TRBD1	TGTGCCAGCAGTGGACAGGGGGCAATCTACGAGCAGTACTTC	CASSGQGAIYEQYF